This T cell receptor beta chain came from a study of control samples from healthy donors and cancer patients. The assay was immunoSEQ multiplex PCR, and TCRdb's table has in-frame clones only and misses some. The sample lists roughly 88,000 clones, roughly nine tenths occurring once. The sequencing input was blood. The clonotype was recovered from a man between 50 and 59 years old in good health.

CDR3 loop: CASSLVGQGQRQYF. CDR3 nucleotide sequence: TGTGCCAGCAGCTTGGTAGGGCAGGGCCAAAGGCAGTACTTC. The chain joins TRBV5-6 to TRBJ2-5; the D gene is possibly TRBD1 (5 bases). The CDR3 consists of 14 residues. Per the germline V gene, CDR1 is SGHDT and CDR2 is YYEEEE. V was trimmed by 0 bases and J by 11 bases, leaving 17 bases between them.